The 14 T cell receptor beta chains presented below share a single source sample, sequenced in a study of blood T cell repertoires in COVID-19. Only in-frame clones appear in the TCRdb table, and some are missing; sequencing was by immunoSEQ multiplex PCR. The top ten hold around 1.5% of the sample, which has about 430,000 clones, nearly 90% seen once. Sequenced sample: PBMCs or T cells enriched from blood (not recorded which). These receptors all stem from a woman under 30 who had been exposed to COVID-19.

The CDR3 coding sequence is TGTGCCAGCAGTTACGGGCGGGAGGGCCCCTACGAGCAGTACTTC. Amino acid sequence: CASSYGREGPYEQYF. This chain links TRBV6-5 with TRBJ2-7, with TRBD2 matching 9 bases. The CDR3 length is 15 residues. The germline V gene encodes CDR1 MNHEY and CDR2 SVGAGI. The ends lost 2 bases at V and 2 bases at J; junction bases unmatched: 4.

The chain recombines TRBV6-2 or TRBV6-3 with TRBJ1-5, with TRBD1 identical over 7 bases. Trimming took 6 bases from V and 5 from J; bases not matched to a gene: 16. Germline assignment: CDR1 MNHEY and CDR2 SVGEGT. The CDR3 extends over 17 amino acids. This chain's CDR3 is CASSLRSATGVDQPQHF. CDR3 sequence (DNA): TGTGCCAGCAGCCTACGATCGGCCACAGGGGTGGATCAGCCCCAGCATTTT.

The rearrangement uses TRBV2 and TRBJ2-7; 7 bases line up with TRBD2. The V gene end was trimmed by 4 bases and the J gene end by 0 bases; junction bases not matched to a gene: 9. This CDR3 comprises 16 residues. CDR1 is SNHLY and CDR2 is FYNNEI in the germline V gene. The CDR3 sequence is CASSGTGTTSSYEQYF. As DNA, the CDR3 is TGTGCCAGCAGTGGAACCGGGACTACAAGCTCCTACGAGCAGTACTTC. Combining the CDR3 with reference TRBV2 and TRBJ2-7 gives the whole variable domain EPEVTQTPSHQVTQMGQEVILRCVPISNHLYFYWYRQILGQKVEFLVSFYNNEISEKSEIFDDQFSVERPDGSNFTLKIRSTKLEDSAMYFCASSGTGTTSSYEQYFGPGTRLTVT.

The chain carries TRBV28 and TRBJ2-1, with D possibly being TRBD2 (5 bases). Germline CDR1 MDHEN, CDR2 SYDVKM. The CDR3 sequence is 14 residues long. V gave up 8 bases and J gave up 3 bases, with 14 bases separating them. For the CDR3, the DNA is TGTGCCAGCTCTGGCGGGTCTCTCTACAATGAGCAGTTCTTC. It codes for CASSGGSLYNEQFF.

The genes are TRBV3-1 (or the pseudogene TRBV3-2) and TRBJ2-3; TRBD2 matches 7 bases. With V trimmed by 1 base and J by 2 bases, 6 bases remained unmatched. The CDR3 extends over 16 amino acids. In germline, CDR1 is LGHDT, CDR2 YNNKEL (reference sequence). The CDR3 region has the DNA TGTGCCAGCAGCCAAGTCGGGACTACAGACACAGATACGCAGTATTTT. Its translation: CASSQVGTTDTDTQYF.

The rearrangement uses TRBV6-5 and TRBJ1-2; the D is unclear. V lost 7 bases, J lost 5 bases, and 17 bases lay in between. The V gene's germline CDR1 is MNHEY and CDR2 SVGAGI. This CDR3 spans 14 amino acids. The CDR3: CASTAGLEGYGYTF. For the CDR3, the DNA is TGTGCCAGCACCGCGGGCCTCGAAGGGTATGGCTACACCTTC.

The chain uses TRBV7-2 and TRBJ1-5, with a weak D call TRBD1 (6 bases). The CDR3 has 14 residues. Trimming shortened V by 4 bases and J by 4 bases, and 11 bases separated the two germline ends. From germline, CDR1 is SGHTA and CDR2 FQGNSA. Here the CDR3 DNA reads TGTGCCAGCAGCTCCCGAGGGGGAAATCAGCCCCAGCATTTT. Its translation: CASSSRGGNQPQHF.

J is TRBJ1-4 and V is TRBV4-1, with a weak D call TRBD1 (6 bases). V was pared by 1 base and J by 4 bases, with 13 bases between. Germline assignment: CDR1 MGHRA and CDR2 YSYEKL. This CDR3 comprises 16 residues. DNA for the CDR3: TGCGCCAGCAGCCAAGTACAGGGCTTTGGTAATGAAAAACTGTTTTTT. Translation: CASSQVQGFGNEKLFF.

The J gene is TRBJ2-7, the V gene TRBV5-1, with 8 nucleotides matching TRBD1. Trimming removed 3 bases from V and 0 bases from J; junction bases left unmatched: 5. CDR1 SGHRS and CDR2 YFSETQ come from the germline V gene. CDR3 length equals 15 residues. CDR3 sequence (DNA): TGCGCCAGCAGCTCGCGAACAGGGGGCTCCTACGAGCAGTACTTC. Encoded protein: CASSSRTGGSYEQYF.

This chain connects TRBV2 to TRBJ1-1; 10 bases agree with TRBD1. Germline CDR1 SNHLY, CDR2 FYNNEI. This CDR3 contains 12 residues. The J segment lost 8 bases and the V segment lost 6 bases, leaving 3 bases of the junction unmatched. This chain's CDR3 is CASRDRGLEAFF. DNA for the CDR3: TGTGCCAGCAGAGACAGGGGGCTCGAAGCTTTCTTT.

CDR3 residues: CSVHQGSSSYNEQFF. The CDR3 region has the DNA TGCAGCGTTCATCAGGGGTCGAGCTCCTACAATGAGCAGTTCTTC. This chain uses TRBV29-1 with TRBJ2-1; perhaps TRBD1 as D (6 bases). The CDR3 runs to 15 residues. Trimming removed 5 bases from V and 0 bases from J, with 14 bases in between. Germline CDR1 SQVTM, CDR2 ANQGSEA.

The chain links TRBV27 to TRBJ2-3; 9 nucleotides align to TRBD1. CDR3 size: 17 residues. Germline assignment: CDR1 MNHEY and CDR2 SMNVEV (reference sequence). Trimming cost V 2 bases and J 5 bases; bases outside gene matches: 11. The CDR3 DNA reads TGTGCCAGCAGTTTAAGGGGGGGACAGGGATGGGTAGATACGCAGTATTTT. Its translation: CASSLRGGQGWVDTQYF.

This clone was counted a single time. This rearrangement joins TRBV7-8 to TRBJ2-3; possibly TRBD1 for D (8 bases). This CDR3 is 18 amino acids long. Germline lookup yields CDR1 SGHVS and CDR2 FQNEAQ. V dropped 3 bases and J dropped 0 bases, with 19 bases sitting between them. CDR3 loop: CASSFSTGEGLSTDTQYF. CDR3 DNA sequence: TGTGCCAGCAGCTTTTCGACAGGGGAGGGCCTAAGCACAGATACGCAGTATTTT.

CDR3 in amino acids: CASSSQQGQGRQPQHF. Written as DNA, the CDR3 is TGTGCCAGCAGTTCCCAACAGGGGCAAGGTAGGCAGCCCCAGCATTTT. The chain combines TRBV27 with TRBJ1-5, with TRBD1 identical over 7 bases. Trimming removed 4 bases from V and 7 bases from J; junction bases left unmatched: 13. The CDR3 contains 16 residues. Per the germline V gene, CDR1 is MNHEY and CDR2 is SMNVEV (reference sequence).